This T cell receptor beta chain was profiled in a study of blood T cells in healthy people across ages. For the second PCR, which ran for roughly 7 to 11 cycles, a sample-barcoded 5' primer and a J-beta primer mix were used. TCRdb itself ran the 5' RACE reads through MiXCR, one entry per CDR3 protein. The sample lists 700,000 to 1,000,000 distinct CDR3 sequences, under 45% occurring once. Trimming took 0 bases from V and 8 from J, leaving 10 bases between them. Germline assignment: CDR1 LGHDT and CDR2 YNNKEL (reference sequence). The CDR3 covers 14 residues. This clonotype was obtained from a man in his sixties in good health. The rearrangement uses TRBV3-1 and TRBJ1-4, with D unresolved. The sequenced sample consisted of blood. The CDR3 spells CASSQDGRREKLFF. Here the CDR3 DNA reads TGTGCCAGCAGCCAAGATGGCAGACGGGAAAAACTGTTTTTT.